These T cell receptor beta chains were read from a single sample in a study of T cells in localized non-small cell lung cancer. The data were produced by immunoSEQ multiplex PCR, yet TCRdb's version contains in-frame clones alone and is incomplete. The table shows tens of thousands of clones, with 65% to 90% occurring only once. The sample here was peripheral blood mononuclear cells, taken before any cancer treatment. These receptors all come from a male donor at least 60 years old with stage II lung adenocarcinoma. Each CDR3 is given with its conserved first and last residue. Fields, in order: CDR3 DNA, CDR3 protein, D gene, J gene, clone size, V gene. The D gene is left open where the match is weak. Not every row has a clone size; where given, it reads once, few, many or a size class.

TGTGCCAGCAGCCTGTTGCGGGAGTCCTCCTACGAGCAGTACTTC CASSLLRESSYEQYF TRBD2 TRBJ2-7 NA TRBV27
TGCGCCAGCAGCCCCCCCGACGGACAGGGCCTCTATGGCTACACCTTC CASSPPDGQGLYGYTF TRBD1 TRBJ1-2 NA TRBV4-3
TGTGCCAGCAGAAGGACCCAAGAGACCCAGTACTTC CASRRTQETQYF NA TRBJ2-5 NA TRBV2
TGTGCCAGCACTAGGACAGCGAACACTGAAGCTTTCTTT CASTRTANTEAFF NA TRBJ1-1 NA TRBV7-9
TGTGCCAGCAGCCCGCAGGGGGAGAACAATCAGCCCCAGCATTTT CASSPQGENNQPQHF TRBD1 TRBJ1-5 NA TRBV5-6
TGTGCCTGGAGTGTACGTGGCCCAGGGGGCAGGCCCCAATACAATCAGCCCCAGCATTTT CAWSVRGPGGRPQYNQPQHF TRBD1 TRBJ1-5 NA TRBV30
TGTGCCAGCGGTATACAGGGAAGAGATACGCAGTATTTT CASGIQGRDTQYF NA TRBJ2-3 NA TRBV7-9
TGTGCCAGCAGCCCCGGTCGAGGGGAGACTGAAGCTTTCTTT CASSPGRGETEAFF NA TRBJ1-1 NA TRBV7-3
TGTGCCAGCTCACTTCCGGGACAGGGGGCCGTGAACACTGAAGCTTTCTTT CASSLPGQGAVNTEAFF TRBD1 TRBJ1-1 NA TRBV18
TGTGCCTGGAGTCCCGGGGCCCAAGACACTGAAGCTTTCTTT CAWSPGAQDTEAFF NA TRBJ1-1 NA TRBV30
TGTGCCAGCTCACCACACAAGGACGGCTACGAGCAGTACTTC CASSPHKDGYEQYF NA TRBJ2-7 NA TRBV18
TGCGCCAGCAGACAACCCACCCAGAACACTGAAGCTTTCTTT CASRQPTQNTEAFF NA TRBJ1-1 NA TRBV4-1
TGCGCCAGCAGCCGCCGGACAGGAGCCCAAGAGACCCAGTACTTC CASSRRTGAQETQYF TRBD1 TRBJ2-5 NA TRBV4-1
TGTGCCAGCAGCTCCTCGTGGGGGCCCGCGCAGTATTTT CASSSSWGPAQYF NA TRBJ2-3 NA TRBV14
TGTGCCAGCTCACGACTAGCGGGAGTGGGAGAGCAGTTCTTC CASSRLAGVGEQFF TRBD2 TRBJ2-1 NA TRBV18
TGCGCCAGCAGCCCCGGACAGGGGGCGAACACCGGGGAGCTGTTTTTT CASSPGQGANTGELFF TRBD1 TRBJ2-2 few TRBV4-3
TGTGCCAGTAGTATTTTGCCGTCCTACGAGCAGTACTTC CASSILPSYEQYF NA TRBJ2-7 NA TRBV19
TGTGCCAGCTCAACGGAGGCCCAGAACACTGAAGCTTTCTTT CASSTEAQNTEAFF NA TRBJ1-1 NA TRBV18
TGTGCCAGCAAGGGAAACGGGGGGAACACTGAAGCTTTCTTT CASKGNGGNTEAFF NA TRBJ1-1 NA TRBV6-5
TGTGCCAGCAGTGTCAGTACTGTCTCAGCCTACGAGCAGTACTTC CASSVSTVSAYEQYF NA TRBJ2-7 NA TRBV6-1
TGTGCCAGCAGCCAAGGACTAGGGGAGTCCTACAATGAGCAGTTCTTC CASSQGLGESYNEQFF NA TRBJ2-1 NA TRBV4-2
TGCAGCGTTGAAAACAGGCCTGACTCTCAGCAGTACTTC CSVENRPDSQQYF NA TRBJ2-7 once TRBV29-1
TGTGCCAGCAGCGTAGGACAGGGGGCTCAGCCCCAGCATTTT CASSVGQGAQPQHF TRBD1 TRBJ1-5 NA TRBV9
TGTGCCTGGAAATCTAGGACAGGGGGCGCGGGTGAGCAGTACTTC CAWKSRTGGAGEQYF TRBD1 TRBJ2-7 once TRBV30
TGTGCCTGGAGCCAGGGGGACACTGAAGCTTTCTTT CAWSQGDTEAFF TRBD1 TRBJ1-1 NA TRBV30
TGTGCCAGCAGTAAGCTACAAGAGACCCAGTACTTC CASSKLQETQYF NA TRBJ2-5 once TRBV28
TGTGCCAGCAGGACAGGGGAACAAGAGACCCAGTACTTC CASRTGEQETQYF TRBD1 TRBJ2-5 NA TRBV14
TGTGCCAGTAGTACCGACAGGGTTGGGGGCTACACCTTC CASSTDRVGGYTF TRBD1 TRBJ1-2 NA TRBV19
TGCGCCAGCAGCTTGACGCCCGGGACAGGGGAACATGGCTACACCTTC CASSLTPGTGEHGYTF TRBD1 TRBJ1-2 NA TRBV4-1